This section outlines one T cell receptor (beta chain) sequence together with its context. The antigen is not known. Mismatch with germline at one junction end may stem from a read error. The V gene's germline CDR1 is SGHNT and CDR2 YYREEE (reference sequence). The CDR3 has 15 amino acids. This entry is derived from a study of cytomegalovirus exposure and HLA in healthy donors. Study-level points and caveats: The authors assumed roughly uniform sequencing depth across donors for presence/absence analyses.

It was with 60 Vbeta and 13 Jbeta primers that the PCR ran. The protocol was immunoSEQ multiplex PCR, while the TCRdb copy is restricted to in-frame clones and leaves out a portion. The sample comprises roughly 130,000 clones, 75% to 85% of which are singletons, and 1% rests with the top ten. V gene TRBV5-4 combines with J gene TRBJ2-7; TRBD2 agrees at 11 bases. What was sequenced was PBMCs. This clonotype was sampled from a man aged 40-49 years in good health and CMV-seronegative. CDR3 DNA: TGTGCCAGCAGCTTGGCCGGGGCTATAGCGGGAGGGGAGAACTTC. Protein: CASSLAGAIAGGENF. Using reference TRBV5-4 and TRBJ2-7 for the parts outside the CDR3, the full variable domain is ETGVTQSPTHLIKTRGQQVTLRCSSQSGHNTVSWYQQALGQGPQFIFQYYREEENGRGNFPPRFSGLQFPNYSSELNVNALELDDSALYLCASSLAGAIAGGENFGPGTRLTVT.